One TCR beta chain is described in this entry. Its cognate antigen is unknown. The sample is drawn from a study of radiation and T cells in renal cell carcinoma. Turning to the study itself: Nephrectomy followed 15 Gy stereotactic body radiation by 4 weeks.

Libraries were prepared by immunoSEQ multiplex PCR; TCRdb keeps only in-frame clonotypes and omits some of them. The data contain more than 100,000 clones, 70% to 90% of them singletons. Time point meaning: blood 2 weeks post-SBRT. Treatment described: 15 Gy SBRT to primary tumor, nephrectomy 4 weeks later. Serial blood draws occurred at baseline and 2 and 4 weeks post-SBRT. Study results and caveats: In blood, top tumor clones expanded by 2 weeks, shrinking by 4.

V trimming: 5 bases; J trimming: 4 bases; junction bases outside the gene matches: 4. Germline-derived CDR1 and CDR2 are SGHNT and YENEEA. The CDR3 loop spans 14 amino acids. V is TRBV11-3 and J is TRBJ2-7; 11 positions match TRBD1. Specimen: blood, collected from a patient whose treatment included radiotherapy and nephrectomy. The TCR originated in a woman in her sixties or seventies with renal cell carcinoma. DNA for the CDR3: TGTGCCAGCAGCAAGGGACAGGGGGTTTACGAGCAGTACTTC. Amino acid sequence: CASSKGQGVYEQYF.